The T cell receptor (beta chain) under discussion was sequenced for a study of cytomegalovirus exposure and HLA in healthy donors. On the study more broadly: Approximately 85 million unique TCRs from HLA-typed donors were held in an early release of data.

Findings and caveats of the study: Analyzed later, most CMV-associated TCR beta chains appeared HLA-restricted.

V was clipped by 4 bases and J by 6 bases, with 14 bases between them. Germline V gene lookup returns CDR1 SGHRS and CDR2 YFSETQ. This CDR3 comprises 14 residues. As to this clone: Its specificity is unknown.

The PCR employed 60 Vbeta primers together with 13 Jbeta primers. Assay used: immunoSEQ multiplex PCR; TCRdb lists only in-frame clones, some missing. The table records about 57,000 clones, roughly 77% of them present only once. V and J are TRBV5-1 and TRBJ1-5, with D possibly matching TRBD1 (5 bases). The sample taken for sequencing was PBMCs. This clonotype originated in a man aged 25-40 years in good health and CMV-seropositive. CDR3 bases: TGCGCCAGCAGCGAAGGGGATGGCGGTCAGCCCCAGCATTTT. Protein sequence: CASSEGDGGQPQHF.